This T cell receptor (beta chain) was obtained from a study of T cells in Graves' hyperthyroidism and ophthalmopathy. Trimming cost V 3 bases and J 4 bases, with 12 bases left between them. CDR1 is MNHNS, CDR2 SASEGT, per germline. The CDR3 is made up of 14 amino acids. Amplification of TCR beta CDR3 regions was performed using RNA transcripts as template. First-round RT-PCR with HTBI primers amplified the TCR CDR3 region. One entry per CDR3 protein results from TCRdb running MiXCR on the multiplex PCR reads. Of some 550,000 distinct CDR3 sequences listed, around 15% are singletons. The sequenced sample consisted of blood. This clonotype was sampled from a woman aged 40 to 50 with Graves' ophthalmopathy. V gene TRBV6-1 combines with J gene TRBJ2-5; D is unresolved. For the CDR3, the DNA is TGTGCCAGCAGTGAGAGACAAAGGCGAGAGACCCAGTACTTC. Its translation is CASSERQRRETQYF.